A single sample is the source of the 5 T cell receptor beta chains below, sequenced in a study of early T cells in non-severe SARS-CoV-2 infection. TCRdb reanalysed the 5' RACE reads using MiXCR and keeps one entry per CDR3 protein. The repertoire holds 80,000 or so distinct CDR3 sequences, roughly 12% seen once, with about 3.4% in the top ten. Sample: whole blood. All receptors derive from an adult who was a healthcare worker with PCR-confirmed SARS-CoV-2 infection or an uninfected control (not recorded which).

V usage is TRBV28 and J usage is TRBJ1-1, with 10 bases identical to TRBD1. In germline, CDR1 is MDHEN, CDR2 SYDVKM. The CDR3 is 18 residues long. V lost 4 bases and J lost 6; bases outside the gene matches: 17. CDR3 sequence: CASSSPSSNRDRGPEAFF. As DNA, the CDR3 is TGTGCCAGCAGTTCCCCTTCCTCAAACCGGGACAGGGGTCCTGAAGCTTTCTTT.

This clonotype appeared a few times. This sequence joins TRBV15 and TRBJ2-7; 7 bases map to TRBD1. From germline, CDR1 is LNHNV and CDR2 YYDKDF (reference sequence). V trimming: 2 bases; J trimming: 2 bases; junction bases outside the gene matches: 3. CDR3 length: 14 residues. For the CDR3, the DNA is TGTGCCACCAGCAGATCCACAGGGGCCTACGAGCAGTACTTC. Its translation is CATSRSTGAYEQYF.

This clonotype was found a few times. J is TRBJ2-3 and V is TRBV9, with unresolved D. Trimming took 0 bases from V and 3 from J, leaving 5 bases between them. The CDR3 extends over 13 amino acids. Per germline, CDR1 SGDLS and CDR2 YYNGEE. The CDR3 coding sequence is TGTGCCAGCAGCGTAGTGGGGACAGATACGCAGTATTTT. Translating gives CASSVVGTDTQYF.

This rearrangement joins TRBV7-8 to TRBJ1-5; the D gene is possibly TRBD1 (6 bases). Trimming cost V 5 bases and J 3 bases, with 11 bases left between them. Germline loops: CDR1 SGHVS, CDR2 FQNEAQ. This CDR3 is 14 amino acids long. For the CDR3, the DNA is TGTGCCAGCAGCCTGGGACACATCAATCAGCCCCAGCATTTT. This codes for CASSLGHINQPQHF.

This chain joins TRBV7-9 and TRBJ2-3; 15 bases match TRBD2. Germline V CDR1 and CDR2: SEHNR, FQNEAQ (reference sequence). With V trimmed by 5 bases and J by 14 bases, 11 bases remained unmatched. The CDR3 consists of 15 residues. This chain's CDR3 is CASSIAGTSGGRRYF. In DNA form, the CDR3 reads TGTGCCAGCAGCATCGCCGGGACTAGCGGGGGGAGGCGGTATTTT.